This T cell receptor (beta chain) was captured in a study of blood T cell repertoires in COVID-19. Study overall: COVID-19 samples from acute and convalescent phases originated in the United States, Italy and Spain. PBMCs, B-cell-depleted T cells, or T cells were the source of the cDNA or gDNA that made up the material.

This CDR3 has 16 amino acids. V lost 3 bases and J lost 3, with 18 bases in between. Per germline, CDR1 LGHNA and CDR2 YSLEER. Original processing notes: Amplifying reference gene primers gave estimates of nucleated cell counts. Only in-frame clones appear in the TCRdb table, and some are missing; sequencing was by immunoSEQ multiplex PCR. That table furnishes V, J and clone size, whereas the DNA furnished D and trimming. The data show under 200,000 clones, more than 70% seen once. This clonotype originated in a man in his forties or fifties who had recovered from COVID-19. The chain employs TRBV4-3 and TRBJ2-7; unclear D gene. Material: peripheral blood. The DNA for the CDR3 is TGCGCCAGCAGCCACCGAAGGATTGACTTCTACTACGAGCAGTACTTC. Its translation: CASSHRRIDFYYEQYF.